This TCR beta chain originates from a study of post-analysis software for immune sequencing data. As for the study in general: Progressive-relapsing, secondary progressive and relapsing-remitting multiple sclerosis were among the disease courses included. Study conclusions and caveats: By F measure, samples from a shared preparation batch strongly co-clustered. Normalized Chao1 diversity was significantly reduced in patients versus controls. Among a few TRBV segments more frequent in patients than controls were TRBV5-6, TRBV5-1 and TRBV20-1.

Every TCR beta cDNA library bore unique molecular identifiers. The yield from around 1 to 10 million T cells was roughly 500,000 cDNA molecules in total. TCRdb re-called the PCR reads through MiXCR, storing one row per CDR3 protein. The table has a few hundred thousand distinct CDR3 sequences, roughly 38% seen once. A remark on this clonotype: Antigen unknown.

After removal of 4 bases from V and 7 bases from J, the junction contained 18 bases not matched to a gene. The CDR3 length is 17 residues. Germline-derived CDR1 and CDR2 are MDHEN and SYDVKM. Sequencing was done on a sample of blood. The chain uses TRBV28 and TRBJ1-2; 7 bases align to TRBD1. The receptor was derived from a girl aged 10 to 17 with multiple sclerosis. The CDR3, as DNA: TGTGCCAGCAGTTCAACCGCACCGGGACAGAGACTCAGTGGCTACACCTTC. It codes for CASSSTAPGQRLSGYTF.